This is a list of T cell receptor beta chains from one sample in a study of cytomegalovirus exposure and HLA in healthy donors. Generated by immunoSEQ multiplex PCR, the TCRdb table keeps only in-frame clones and is missing some. The sample consists of approximately 110,000 clones, about 80% of them appearing once. The sequenced material came from PBMCs. These receptors were collected from a man aged 40-49 years in good health and CMV-seronegative. Both conserved end residues are trimmed from each CDR3. The order of the fields is V gene, J gene, clone size, CDR3 protein. Expanded clones are given a class, and other clones once, few, many or no size at all.

v_gene: TRBV6-4; j_gene: TRBJ2-5; abundance: -; CDR3aa: ASSPSGGAFLETQY
v_gene: TRBV5-1; j_gene: TRBJ1-5; abundance: few; CDR3aa: ASSSTGENQPQH
v_gene: TRBV5-1; j_gene: TRBJ2-2; abundance: -; CDR3aa: ASSLVAGEAGELF
v_gene: TRBV7-3; j_gene: TRBJ2-5; abundance: -; CDR3aa: ASSPGGLAGGLFTQETQY
v_gene: TRBV6-5; j_gene: TRBJ2-7; abundance: -; CDR3aa: ASSSLYEQY
v_gene: TRBV2; j_gene: TRBJ2-6; abundance: -; CDR3aa: ATRDRFDSGANVLT
v_gene: TRBV7-2; j_gene: TRBJ1-5; abundance: -; CDR3aa: ASSLARQLNQPQH
v_gene: TRBV4-2; j_gene: TRBJ2-3; abundance: -; CDR3aa: ASSQSRSGSGDTQY
v_gene: TRBV28; j_gene: TRBJ2-7; abundance: -; CDR3aa: ASSLGTAGGSHEQY
v_gene: TRBV29-1; j_gene: TRBJ2-5; abundance: few; CDR3aa: SVLDRVGETQY
v_gene: TRBV27; j_gene: TRBJ2-2; abundance: -; CDR3aa: ASIEGGAGTGELF
v_gene: TRBV10-3; j_gene: TRBJ2-3; abundance: -; CDR3aa: AMGTSGGTDTQY
v_gene: TRBV6-1; j_gene: TRBJ2-7; abundance: once; CDR3aa: ASSATGNYEQY
v_gene: TRBV2; j_gene: TRBJ1-2; abundance: -; CDR3aa: ASSEIIGTGDGYT
v_gene: TRBV4-3; j_gene: TRBJ2-7; abundance: -; CDR3aa: ASSHLAGDSYEQY
v_gene: TRBV5-5; j_gene: TRBJ2-1; abundance: -; CDR3aa: ASSLGVAGGINEQF
v_gene: TRBV18; j_gene: TRBJ2-7; abundance: -; CDR3aa: ASSLGDRGGEQY
v_gene: TRBV5-4; j_gene: TRBJ2-1; abundance: -; CDR3aa: ASSQGGVMNEQF
v_gene: TRBV28; j_gene: TRBJ2-7; abundance: -; CDR3aa: ASSFQGGPYEQY
v_gene: TRBV6-4; j_gene: TRBJ1-6; abundance: -; CDR3aa: ASSAQGSSSPLH
v_gene: TRBV9; j_gene: TRBJ1-4; abundance: -; CDR3aa: ASSPGTGSEKLF
v_gene: TRBV18; j_gene: TRBJ1-2; abundance: -; CDR3aa: ASSLSEQGAYGYT
v_gene: TRBV7-8; j_gene: TRBJ1-2; abundance: few; CDR3aa: ASSLGQHYGYT
v_gene: TRBV5-1; j_gene: TRBJ1-1; abundance: -; CDR3aa: ASSLDPGITEAF
v_gene: TRBV7-3; j_gene: TRBJ2-2; abundance: -; CDR3aa: ASSRGLAGGYAGELF